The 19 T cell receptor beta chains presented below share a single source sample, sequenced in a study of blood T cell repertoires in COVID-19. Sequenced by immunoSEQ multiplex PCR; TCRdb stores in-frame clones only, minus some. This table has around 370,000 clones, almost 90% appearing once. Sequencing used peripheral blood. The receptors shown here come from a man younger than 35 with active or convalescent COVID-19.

CDR3: CASSLGQTGGNTIYF. The CDR3 DNA reads TGCGCCAGCAGCTTGGGCCAAACAGGAGGAAACACCATATATTTT. V gene TRBV5-1 combines with J gene TRBJ1-3; a possible D gene is TRBD1 (5 bases). The V gene lost 0 bases and the J gene lost 4 bases, with 11 bases spanning the gap. The CDR3 has 15 residues. Germline CDR1 reads SGHRS; CDR2 reads YFSETQ.

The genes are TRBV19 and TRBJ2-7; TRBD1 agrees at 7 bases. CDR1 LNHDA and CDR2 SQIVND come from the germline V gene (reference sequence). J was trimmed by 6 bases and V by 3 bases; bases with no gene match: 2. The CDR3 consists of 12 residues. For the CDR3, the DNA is TGTGCCAGTAGTATGGGGACAGTCGAGCAGTACTTC. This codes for CASSMGTVEQYF.

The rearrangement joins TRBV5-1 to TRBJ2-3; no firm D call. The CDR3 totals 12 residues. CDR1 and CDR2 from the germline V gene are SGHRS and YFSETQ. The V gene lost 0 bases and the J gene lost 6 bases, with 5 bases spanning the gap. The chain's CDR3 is CASSLGRDTQYF. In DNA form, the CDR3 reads TGCGCCAGCAGCTTGGGTCGGGATACGCAGTATTTT. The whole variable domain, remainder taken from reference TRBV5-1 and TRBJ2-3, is KAGVTQTPRYLIKTRGQQVTLSCSPISGHRSVSWYQQTPGQGLQFLFEYFSETQRNKGNFPGRFSGRQFSNSRSEMNVSTLELGDSALYLCASSLGRDTQYFGPGTRLTVL.

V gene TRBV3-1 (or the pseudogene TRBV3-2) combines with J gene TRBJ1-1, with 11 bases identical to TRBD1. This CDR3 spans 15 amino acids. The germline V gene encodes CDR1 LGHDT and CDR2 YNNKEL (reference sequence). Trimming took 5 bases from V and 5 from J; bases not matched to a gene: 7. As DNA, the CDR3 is TGTGCCAGCAGCGGCCGGGACAGGGGGGGGACTGAAGCTTTCTTT. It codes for CASSGRDRGGTEAFF.

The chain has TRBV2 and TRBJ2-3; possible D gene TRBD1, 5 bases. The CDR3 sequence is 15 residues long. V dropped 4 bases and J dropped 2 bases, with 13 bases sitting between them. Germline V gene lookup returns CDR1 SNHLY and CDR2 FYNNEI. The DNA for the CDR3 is TGTGCCAGCAGTGGGTGGGGCGACCTCACAGATACGCAGTATTTT. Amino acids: CASSGWGDLTDTQYF. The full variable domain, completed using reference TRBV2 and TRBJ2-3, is EPEVTQTPSHQVTQMGQEVILRCVPISNHLYFYWYRQILGQKVEFLVSFYNNEISEKSEIFDDQFSVERPDGSNFTLKIRSTKLEDSAMYFCASSGWGDLTDTQYFGPGTRLTVL.

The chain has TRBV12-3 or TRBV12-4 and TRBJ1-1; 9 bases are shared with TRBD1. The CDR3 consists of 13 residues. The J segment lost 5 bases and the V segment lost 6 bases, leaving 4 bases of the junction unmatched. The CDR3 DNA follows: TGTGCCAGCAGGGGACAGGGATGGACTGAAGCTTTCTTT. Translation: CASRGQGWTEAFF.

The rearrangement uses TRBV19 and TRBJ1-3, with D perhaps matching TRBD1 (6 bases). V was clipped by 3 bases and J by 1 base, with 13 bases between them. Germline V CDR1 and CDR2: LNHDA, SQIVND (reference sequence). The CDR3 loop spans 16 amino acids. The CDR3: CASSMGARNSGNTIYF. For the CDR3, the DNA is TGTGCCAGTAGTATGGGGGCCCGCAATTCTGGAAACACCATATATTTT.

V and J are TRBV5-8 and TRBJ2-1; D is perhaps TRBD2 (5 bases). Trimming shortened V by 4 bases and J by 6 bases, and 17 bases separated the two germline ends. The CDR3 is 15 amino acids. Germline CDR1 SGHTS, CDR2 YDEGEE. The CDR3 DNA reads TGTGCCAGCAGCCCCACTAGTCGATTCATCAATGAGCAGTTCTTC. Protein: CASSPTSRFINEQFF. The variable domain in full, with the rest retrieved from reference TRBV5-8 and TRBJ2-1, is EAGVTQSPTHLIKTRGQQATLRCSPISGHTSVYWYQQALGLGLQFLLWYDEGEERNRGNFPPRFSGRQFPNYSSELNVNALELEDSALYLCASSPTSRFINEQFFGPGTRLTVL.

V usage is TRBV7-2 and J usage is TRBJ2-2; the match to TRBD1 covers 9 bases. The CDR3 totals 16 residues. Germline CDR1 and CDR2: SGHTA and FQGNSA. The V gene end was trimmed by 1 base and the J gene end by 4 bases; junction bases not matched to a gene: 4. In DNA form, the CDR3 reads TGTGCCAGCAGCTTAGTAGGGACAGGGACCACCGGGGAGCTGTTTTTT. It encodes CASSLVGTGTTGELFF.

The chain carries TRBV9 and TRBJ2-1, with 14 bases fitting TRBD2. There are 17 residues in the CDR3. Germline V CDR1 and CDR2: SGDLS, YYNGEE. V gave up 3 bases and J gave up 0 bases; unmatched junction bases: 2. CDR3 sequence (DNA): TGTGCCAGCAGCGGGGGGACTAGCGGGAGCTCCTACAATGAGCAGTTCTTC. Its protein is CASSGGTSGSSYNEQFF.

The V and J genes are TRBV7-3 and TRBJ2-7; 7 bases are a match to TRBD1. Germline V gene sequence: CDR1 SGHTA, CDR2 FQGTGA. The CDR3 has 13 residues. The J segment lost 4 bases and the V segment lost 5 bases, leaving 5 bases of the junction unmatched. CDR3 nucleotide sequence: TGTGCCAGCAGCCACGGGACAGCGTACGAGCAGTACTTC. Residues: CASSHGTAYEQYF.

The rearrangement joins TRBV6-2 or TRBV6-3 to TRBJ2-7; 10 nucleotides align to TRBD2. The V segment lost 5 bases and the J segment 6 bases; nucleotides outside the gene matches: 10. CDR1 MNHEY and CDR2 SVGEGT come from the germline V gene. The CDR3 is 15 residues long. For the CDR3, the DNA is TGTGCCAGCAGTCAACAACTAGCGGGACCTCGCGAGCAGTACTTC. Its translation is CASSQQLAGPREQYF.

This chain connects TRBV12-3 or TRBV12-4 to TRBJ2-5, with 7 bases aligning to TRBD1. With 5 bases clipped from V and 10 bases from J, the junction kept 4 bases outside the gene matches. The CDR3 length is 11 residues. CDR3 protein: CASSNRDSQYF. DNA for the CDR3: TGTGCCAGCAGTAACCGGGACAGCCAGTACTTC.

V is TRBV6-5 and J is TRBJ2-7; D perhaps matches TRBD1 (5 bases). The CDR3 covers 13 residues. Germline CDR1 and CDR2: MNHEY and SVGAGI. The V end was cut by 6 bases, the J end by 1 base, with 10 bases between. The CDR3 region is CASSYTGSYEQYF. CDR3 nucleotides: TGTGCCAGCAGCTACACAGGTTCCTACGAGCAGTACTTC.

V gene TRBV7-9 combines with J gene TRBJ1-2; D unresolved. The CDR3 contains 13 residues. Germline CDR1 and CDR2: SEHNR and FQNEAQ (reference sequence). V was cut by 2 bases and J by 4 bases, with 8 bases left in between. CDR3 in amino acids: CASSLMESYGYTF. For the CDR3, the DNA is TGTGCCAGCAGCTTAATGGAGAGCTATGGCTACACCTTC.

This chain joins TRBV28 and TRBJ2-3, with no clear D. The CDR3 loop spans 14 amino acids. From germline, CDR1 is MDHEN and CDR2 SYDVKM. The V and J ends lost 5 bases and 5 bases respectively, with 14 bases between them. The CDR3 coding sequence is TGTGCCAGCAGTCCCGTCCCCCTCGGAGATACGCAGTATTTT. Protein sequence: CASSPVPLGDTQYF.

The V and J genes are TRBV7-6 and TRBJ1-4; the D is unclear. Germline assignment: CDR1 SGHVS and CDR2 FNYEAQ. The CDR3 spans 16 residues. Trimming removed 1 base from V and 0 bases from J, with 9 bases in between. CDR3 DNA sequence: TGTGCCAGCAGCTTAGATGACATTTCAACTAATGAAAAACTGTTTTTT. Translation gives CASSLDDISTNEKLFF.

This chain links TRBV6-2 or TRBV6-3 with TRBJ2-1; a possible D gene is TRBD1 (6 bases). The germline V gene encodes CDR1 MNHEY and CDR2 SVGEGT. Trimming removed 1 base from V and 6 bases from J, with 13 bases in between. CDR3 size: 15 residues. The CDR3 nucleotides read TGTGCCAGCAGTTACTTTGGGACAAACTCCAATGAGCAGTTCTTC. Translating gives CASSYFGTNSNEQFF.

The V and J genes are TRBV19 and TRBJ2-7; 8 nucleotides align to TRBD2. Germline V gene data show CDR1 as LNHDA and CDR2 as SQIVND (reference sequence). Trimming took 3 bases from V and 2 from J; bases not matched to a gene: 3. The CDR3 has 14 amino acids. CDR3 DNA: TGTGCCAGTAGTATGGCGGGGGGAACCTACGAGCAGTACTTC. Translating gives CASSMAGGTYEQYF.